This TCR beta chain was captured by sequencing in a study of metastatic and nonmetastatic thyroid tumors. Every patient underwent thyroid surgery untreated. This clone was detected ten times or more. Additional DNA sequences in this sample encode the identical CDR3. TCRdb re-analyzed the PCR reads using MiXCR. The sample includes about 40,000 clones, around 10% of them seen just once. The CDR3 contains 13 residues. Germline V gene sequence: CDR1 SGHRS, CDR2 YFSETQ. V lost 3 bases and J 1 base, leaving 4 bases between the germline ends. The chain links TRBV5-1 to TRBJ2-2; D is uncertain. This clonotype originated in a female donor with papillary thyroid cancer or a benign thyroid nodule (not recorded which). Some clones in this sample may be carry-over from other donors' samples. The sequenced material came from blood. The CDR3 DNA sequence: TGCGCCAGCAGCTGGGGGAACACCGGGGAGCTGTTTTTT. This sequence encodes CASSWGNTGELFF.